This TCR beta chain was captured by sequencing in a study of shared clonotypes between healthy human individuals (TCRdb year 2020). With respect to the entire study: The cohort comprised two women and a few men aged 18 to 49 years. For each donor, CD4 naive and CD4 memory were each run on three plates, CD8 naive on two plates, and CD8 memory on one plate. The study deeply sequenced blood TCR repertoires of about five healthy adults to estimate repertoire size and the extent of clonotype sharing between individuals. Libraries were prepared and TCR repertoires were sequenced by different laboratories using diverse techniques, in order to increase sequencing depth and limit assay-specific biases. Leukapheresis yielded between about 0.9 and 9 billion PBMCs per donor.

Donors were healthy HIV-negative adults with no recently reported acute infections or vaccinations. Every donor was a Caucasian adult residing in Nashville, Tennessee, USA. Magnetic negative selection was used to enrich CD4+ T cells, after which naive cells were positively selected on CD45RA and the negative fraction became the memory subset. Blood was obtained by leukapheresis, after which PBMCs were separated by Ficoll-Histopaque density gradient centrifugation and cryopreserved in liquid nitrogen vapor phase. Purity and quantity of every magnetically sorted T cell population were checked by analytical flow cytometry. Genomic DNA was isolated from every sorted fraction and measured by UV absorbance on a Nanodrop 2000c. Using the deep immunoSEQ assay, multiplex PCR amplified TCR CDR3 regions from genomic DNA. Extracted genomic DNA from each cell subset was distributed evenly across all wells of several immunoSEQ 96-well plates, and each plate was treated as a replicate. For sorted subsets, each replicate PCR was loaded with approximately 190 ng genomic DNA, equivalent to approximately 33,000 T cell genomes. Purified libraries were quantified with a Qubit 3.0 fluorometer, sized on a Bioanalyzer 2100, and re-quantified with the KAPA Library Quantification kit. Every immunoSEQ 96-well plate was sequenced on a dedicated single-read 150-cycle Illumina NextSeq 550 flow cell. The authors processed their data as follows. Because the immunoSEQ output included only junctional sequences and no quality scores, the filtering could not be the same as the filtering used for full-length reads. To assign V/J genes and CDR3, sequences were annotated using PyIR, a Python wrapper for IgBLAST v1.9, with IMGT germline references. Reads were removed for weak V/J assignments (E-value above 1e-6), missing CDR3, stop codons, out-of-frame junctions, or ambiguous translated residues. A V3J clonotype was defined by an identical inferred V gene, J gene, and CDR3 amino acid sequence. The percentage overlap between two repertoires was calculated by dividing the number of shared unique clonotypes by the size of the smaller repertoire. Richness of each repertoire was evaluated using RTK rarefaction, the Chao1 estimator, and Recon v2.1 estimates of unobserved clonotypes. For all TCRbeta clonotypes obtained by the gDNA method from a few donors, generation probabilities were computed with OLGA. TCRdb carries this immuneACCESS record with in-frame sequences only. Its versions omit some clonotypes, under half of them owing to an unresolved V gene in the studies checked, with the rest unexplained. D and trimming come from the DNA, and the V and J calls and clone size come from that table. This sample is represented by about 1.5 million clones; around 97% of them were singletons. The top ten constitute about 1% of the sample.

A note on this clone: The target of this receptor is not known. No per-base quality is available; no much larger clone lies one base away.

CDR3 length: 14 amino acids, cysteine to phenylalanine. The entry retains the CDR3 DNA only, 42 bases that are in frame from base 1. The germline ends are 6 bases apart after V is trimmed by 0 bases and J by 1 base. The germline V gene sets CDR1 to ENHRY and CDR2 to SYGVKD. Overall study outcomes, separate from this receptor: Across a handful of donors, roughly 5.4% of naive CD4, approximately 3.5% of naive CD8, around 2.1% of memory CD4, and about 0.4% of memory CD8 clonotypes were shared. Sampling was restricted to blood, and TCR repertoires in tissues likely differ from the TCR repertoires found in blood. Pairwise subsampling led to the expectation that sequencing depth would affect the degree of clonotype sharing among donors. Rarefaction of sorted-subset datasets indicated incomplete sequencing despite the large sequencing depth. Clonotypes shared by all four sorted-subset donors showed higher generation probabilities than non-shared clonotypes. The small number of donors limited the genetic and exposure-history diversity represented. Estimated clonotype richness was generally larger for naive than for memory subsets.

The TCR was taken from a man aged 30-40 years in good health. The specimen was naive CD4+ T cells sorted from blood. Per the publication, the cell subset or site label means: CD45RA+ positively selected. This chain is built from TRBV10-3 and TRBJ2-5, with the D gene not confidently named. CDR3 protein: CAISESKTQETQYF. The DNA sequence is given as TGTGCCATCAGTGAGTCGAAGACCCAAGAGACCCAGTACTTC.